Listed below are T cell receptor beta chains from one sample, sequenced in a study of blood T cell repertoires in COVID-19. The table came from immunoSEQ multiplex PCR; TCRdb's copy has only in-frame clones and leaves some out. The sample contains 490,000 or so clones, more than 85% of which appear only once. Sequencing was performed on PBMCs or T cells enriched from blood (not recorded which). These receptors were collected from a woman in her sixties who had recovered from COVID-19. The CDR3 runs from the conserved cysteine through the conserved F or W. D genes are given only for firm matches. Clone size is given for some rows only: seen once, a few or many times, or a class if the clone is expanded.

V gene	clone size	D gene	J gene	CDR3 protein	CDR3 DNA
TRBV7-9	few	TRBD1	TRBJ2-7	CASSSSGQGVGQYF	TGTGCCAGCAGTTCCAGTGGACAGGGTGTCGGGCAGTACTTC
TRBV5-1	-	-	TRBJ1-2	CATNRAPNYGYTF	TGCGCCACCAACAGGGCACCTAACTATGGCTACACCTTC
TRBV30	-	-	TRBJ2-3	CAWSSGNTQYF	TGTGCCTGGAGCTCGGGGAACACGCAGTATTTT
TRBV24-1	once	TRBD1	TRBJ1-5	CATSDSRTGGEPQHF	TGTGCCACCAGTGATTCTCGGACAGGGGGAGAGCCCCAGCATTTT
TRBV6-1	-	-	TRBJ2-5	CASSEGLETQYF	TGTGCCAGCAGTGAGGGCCTAGAGACCCAGTACTTC
TRBV2	-	TRBD1	TRBJ2-2	CASSGQGAGGELFF	TGTGCCAGCTCTGGACAGGGGGCGGGCGGGGAGCTGTTTTTT
TRBV11-3	-	-	TRBJ1-1	CASSLDPSGNTEAFF	TGTGCCAGCAGCTTAGATCCTTCGGGAAACACTGAAGCTTTCTTT
TRBV28	-	-	TRBJ1-2	CASSPWGTLTNYGYTF	TGTGCCAGCAGCCCCTGGGGGACACTCACTAACTATGGCTACACCTTC
TRBV9	-	-	TRBJ1-1	CASSVDNTNTEAFF	TGTGCCAGCAGCGTGGACAACACGAACACTGAAGCTTTCTTT
TRBV5-1	once	-	TRBJ2-5	CASSLGSVQETQYF	TGCGCCAGCAGCTTGGGATCGGTCCAAGAGACCCAGTACTTC
TRBV7-2	-	TRBD1	TRBJ1-6	CASSLRPDRGGNSPLHF	TGTGCCAGCAGCTTAAGGCCCGACAGGGGTGGAAATTCACCCCTCCACTTT
TRBV5-4	-	-	TRBJ2-1	CASTSLIGGPLTEQFF	TGTGCCAGCACCTCACTCATCGGGGGGCCCCTGACTGAGCAGTTCTTC
TRBV13	-	TRBD1	TRBJ1-2	CASSSGTGAYYGYTF	TGTGCCAGCAGCTCCGGGACAGGGGCTTACTATGGCTACACCTTC
TRBV12-5	-	-	TRBJ2-2	CASGSGFRGLWDTGELFF	TGTGCTAGTGGTTCCGGGTTTAGGGGACTTTGGGACACCGGGGAGCTGTTTTTT
TRBV24-1	-	TRBD2	TRBJ2-3	CATSAPQTGGDTQYF	TGTGCCACCAGTGCGCCCCAAACGGGGGGTGATACGCAGTATTTT
TRBV9	-	-	TRBJ1-1	CASSVAGAPDAFF	TGTGCCAGCAGCGTAGCAGGGGCCCCCGACGCTTTCTTT
TRBV27	-	-	TRBJ1-4	CASSFRIWEKLFF	TGTGCCAGCAGTTTCAGGATCTGGGAAAAACTGTTTTTT
TRBV1	-	-	TRBJ2-4	CTSSQERGRDKNIQYF	TGCACCAGCAGCCAAGAACGCGGCAGGGACAAAAACATTCAGTACTTC
TRBV5-1	-	-	TRBJ1-2	CASSDRRVASNYGYTF	TGCGCCAGCAGCGACAGACGTGTGGCCTCTAACTATGGCTACACCTTC
TRBV15	once	TRBD1	TRBJ1-1	CATSSPGQGSPEKAFF	TGTGCCACCAGCAGTCCGGGACAGGGGTCACCAGAAAAAGCTTTCTTT
TRBV7-7	-	-	TRBJ2-2	CASSLLSGFDTGELFF	TGTGCCAGCAGCTTACTGTCCGGGTTTGACACCGGGGAGCTGTTTTTT
TRBV27	-	-	TRBJ1-2	CASSLTGFYGYTF	TGTGCCAGCAGTTTGACAGGCTTCTATGGCTACACCTTC
TRBV13	-	-	TRBJ2-2	CASSPVSSAGELFF	TGTGCCAGCAGCCCGGTTTCGTCGGCCGGGGAGCTGTTTTTT
TRBV2	-	TRBD1	TRBJ1-2	CASRGQGLIKGYTF	TGTGCCAGCAGGGGACAGGGTCTAATCAAAGGCTACACCTTC
TRBV6-5	-	TRBD1	TRBJ2-1	CASSPRTGDGIF	TGTGCCAGCAGTCCCCGGACAGGGGACGGGATCTTC
TRBV5-1	-	TRBD1	TRBJ2-7	CASSVRQGPYEQYF	TGCGCCAGCAGCGTTAGACAGGGACCCTACGAGCAGTACTTC
TRBV3-1/TRBV3-2	few	-	TRBJ1-1	CASSPTGTTNTEAFF	TGTGCCAGCAGCCCGACCGGGACAACGAACACTGAAGCTTTCTTT
TRBV5-1	-	-	TRBJ2-1	CASSFGADNEQFF	TGCGCCAGCAGCTTTGGGGCAGACAATGAGCAGTTCTTC
TRBV27	-	-	TRBJ2-7	CASSLESPRYTPYEQYF	TGTGCCAGCAGTTTAGAATCCCCGAGGTACACCCCCTACGAGCAGTACTTC
TRBV10-1	-	-	TRBJ1-5	CASSAGIDQPQHF	TGCGCCAGCAGTGCCGGGATCGATCAGCCCCAGCATTTT
TRBV12-3/TRBV12-4	-	-	TRBJ1-1	CASSLGGRAFF	TGTGCCAGCAGTTTGGGGGGACGCGCTTTCTTT
TRBV9	-	TRBD1	TRBJ2-7	CASSVGDRTYEQYF	TGTGCCAGCAGCGTAGGGGACAGAACCTACGAGCAGTACTTC
TRBV27	once	-	TRBJ1-6	CASSLSARSPLHF	TGTGCCAGCAGTTTATCAGCGCGGTCACCCCTCCACTTT
TRBV7-9	-	-	TRBJ1-2	CASSFEGGYTF	TGTGCCAGCAGCTTTGAGGGTGGCTACACCTTC
TRBV3-1/TRBV3-2	-	TRBD1	TRBJ1-1	CASSPRGGTGGSNTEAFF	TGTGCCAGCAGCCCAAGAGGAGGGACAGGGGGGTCGAACACTGAAGCTTTCTTT
TRBV3-1/TRBV3-2	-	-	TRBJ1-2	CASSPGNRVSYGYTF	TGTGCCAGCAGCCCAGGAAACAGGGTCAGTTATGGCTACACCTTC
TRBV4-1	once	-	TRBJ2-3	CASSQPLSDTQYF	TGCGCCAGCAGCCAACCTCTATCGGATACGCAGTATTTT
TRBV5-8	-	-	TRBJ2-3	CASSPRERVTDTQYF	TGTGCCAGCAGCCCCCGGGAGAGAGTAACAGATACGCAGTATTTT
TRBV5-1	-	-	TRBJ1-2	CASSLGQVHGYTF	TGCGCCAGCAGCTTGGGGCAGGTCCATGGCTACACCTTC
TRBV4-1	few	TRBD1	TRBJ1-5	CASSQTGTGDQPQHF	TGCGCCAGCAGCCAAACCGGGACAGGGGATCAGCCCCAGCATTTT
TRBV5-1	-	TRBD1	TRBJ1-6	CASSLDRGNSPLHF	TGCGCCAGCAGCTTGGACAGGGGCAATTCACCCCTCCACTTT
TRBV28	-	TRBD2	TRBJ2-2	CASSFGGGATGELFF	TGTGCCAGCAGTTTTGGCGGGGGGGCTACCGGGGAGCTGTTTTTT
TRBV5-8	-	TRBD1	TRBJ1-5	CATRTGSRGNQPQHF	TGTGCCACCAGGACAGGGAGTAGGGGCAATCAGCCCCAGCATTTT
TRBV4-1	-	-	TRBJ1-5	CASSQDSVGRDQPQHF	TGCGCCAGCAGCCAAGATTCAGTCGGGAGGGATCAGCCCCAGCATTTT
TRBV11-3	-	TRBD1	TRBJ2-2	CASSPGQGTGELFF	TGTGCCAGCAGCCCGGGACAGGGGACCGGGGAGCTGTTTTTT
TRBV5-4	-	-	TRBJ1-2	CASSLDAQNYGYTF	TGTGCCAGCAGCTTGGACGCCCAGAATTATGGCTACACCTTC
TRBV6-6	once	-	TRBJ2-2	CASSYLIGGNGELFF	TGTGCCAGCAGTTACTTGATAGGGGGTAACGGGGAGCTGTTTTTT
TRBV2	-	-	TRBJ1-5	CASASGQPQHF	TGTGCCAGTGCTTCAGGGCAGCCCCAGCATTTT
TRBV6-5	-	-	TRBJ1-1	CASTRGNTEAFF	TGTGCCAGCACTAGGGGAAACACTGAAGCTTTCTTT
TRBV5-6	-	-	TRBJ2-5	CASSLGLGRGQETQYF	TGTGCCAGCAGCTTGGGGCTAGGAAGGGGACAAGAGACCCAGTACTTC
TRBV2	-	-	TRBJ2-7	CASYGGLTYEQYF	TGTGCCAGCTACGGGGGTCTAACCTACGAGCAGTACTTC
TRBV12-5	-	TRBD1	TRBJ2-2	CASGLPPGDRAGELFF	TGTGCTAGTGGTTTGCCTCCCGGGGACAGGGCCGGGGAGCTGTTTTTT
TRBV6-5	-	-	TRBJ1-6	CASSYLPGASLPPLHF	TGTGCCAGCAGTTATCTTCCAGGGGCTTCGTTGCCACCCCTCCACTTT
TRBV18	-	TRBD1	TRBJ1-6	CASSPRTGDSPLHF	TGTGCCAGCTCACCTAGGACAGGGGATTCACCCCTCCACTTT
TRBV6-5	once	-	TRBJ2-5	CASKPGFDETQYF	TGTGCCAGCAAGCCCGGGTTCGACGAGACCCAGTACTTC
TRBV19	-	-	TRBJ2-7	CASSPFGQVGEEQYF	TGTGCCAGTAGTCCCTTTGGGCAGGTAGGGGAAGAGCAGTACTTC
TRBV7-6	-	-	TRBJ2-7	CASSLADRDYEQYF	TGTGCCAGCAGCTTAGCCGACAGAGATTACGAGCAGTACTTC